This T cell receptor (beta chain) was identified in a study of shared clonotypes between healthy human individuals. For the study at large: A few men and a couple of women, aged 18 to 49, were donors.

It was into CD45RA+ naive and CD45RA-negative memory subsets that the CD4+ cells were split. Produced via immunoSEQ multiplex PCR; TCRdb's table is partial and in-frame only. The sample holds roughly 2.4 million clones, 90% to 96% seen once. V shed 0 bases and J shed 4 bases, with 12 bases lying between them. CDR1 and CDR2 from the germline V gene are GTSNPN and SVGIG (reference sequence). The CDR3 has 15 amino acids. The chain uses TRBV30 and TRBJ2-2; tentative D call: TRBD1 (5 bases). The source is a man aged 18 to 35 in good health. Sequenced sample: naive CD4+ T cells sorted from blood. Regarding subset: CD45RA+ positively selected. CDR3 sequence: CAWSVPRAPTGELFF. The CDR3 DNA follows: TGTGCCTGGAGTGTACCCAGGGCCCCCACCGGGGAGCTGTTTTTT.